This T cell receptor (beta chain) was identified during a study of beta chain features in type 1 diabetes (dated by TCRdb to 2017 to 2018). About the investigation overall: Patients and healthy donors did not differ in mean age, gender distribution, total cell number or subset yield. A total of around 110,000,000 sorted cells were examined across all samples, and RNA yield correlated strongly with the number of cells per subset. The study compared the TCRB repertoires of sorted circulating CD4+ T cell subsets in recently diagnosed type 1 diabetes patients with those in matched healthy donors. Regulatory and stem cell-like memory subsets were isolated from only 8 patients and roughly eight healthy donors, whereas naive and central memory subsets came from all 28 donors.

CDR1 and CDR2, looked up from the germline V gene, are LGHNA and YSLEER. V is trimmed back by 3 bases and J by 6 bases, and the junction contains 15 bases that no gene match accounts for. The CDR3 runs 18 amino acids, cysteine and phenylalanine included. The entry retains the CDR3 DNA only, 54 bases that are in frame from base 1. All of the isolated RNA was reverse transcribed with the High Capacity cDNA Reverse Transcription Kit, so expressed TCRB transcripts were sequenced. Deep immunoSEQ sequencing was performed on naive, central memory and regulatory T cell samples, with an average of roughly 3.5 million total reads per sample. Sorted cells were lysed in RLT buffer and RNA was extracted with DNase-treated RNeasy Micro or Mini kits, depending on cell number. Each cell subset was processed on its own to prevent cross-contamination, while patient and healthy donor samples were processed together. The immunoSEQ multiplex PCR was used to amplify TCRB sequences from cDNA, yielding 87-bp fragments that span the CDR3 region. Amplicons were sequenced on the Illumina HiSeq platform. As for the authors' bioinformatics: PCR bias was corrected computationally using synthetic template baselines, and reads within Hamming distance 2 were collapsed, with unmergeable singletons discarded. Reads were aligned to IMGT to assign V, D and J genes, CDR3 length, and insertions or deletions at six rearrangement sites. Within each subset, clonotype counts were normalized to the number of sorted cells before true diversity and Gini coefficients were calculated with the tcR R package. Repertoire sharing was quantified using the overlap coefficient calculated on TCRB nucleotide sequences. TCRdb took over this immuneACCESS table, retaining in-frame rearrangements with V and J assigned. Such tables are incomplete; in checked studies, under half of the missing clones stem from an unresolved V gene, and the remainder is unexplained. V and J calls plus clone size are reproduced from that table; the DNA served to infer D and trimming. This sample gives about 120,000 clones in total; roughly 15% of them show up just once. The ten largest clones capture less than 3% of the sample.

A remark on this clone: The antigen this receptor binds is unknown. Base qualities are missing; no much larger clone stands one base away.

The paper's findings and limits, for the study overall: At VDJ recombination sites, type 1 diabetes patients had fewer insertions and more deleted nucleotides, which implies abnormalities in thymic rearrangement. HLA sub-analyses involved small numbers of individuals, so any influence of HLA type on TCRB rearrangement remained unresolved. PCR may preferentially amplify shorter templates, but because patient and control samples were amplified and corrected together, any resulting skew would affect both groups equally. Because cDNA rather than genomic DNA was sequenced, highly expressing activated cells could have been over-represented, although no difference in activation and CD3 levels was found between groups. A moderate but significant shortening of TCRB CDR3 length was observed in type 1 diabetes patients in all four CD4+ subsets. Naive, central memory and regulatory TCRB repertoires appeared more similar among patients than among healthy donors.

From each donor, a single peripheral blood sample of around 120 mL on average was drawn into heparinised tubes. Naive, central memory, regulatory and stem cell-like memory CD4+ T cells were sorted on a BD FACSAria II using a panel including CD45RO, CCR7, CD25, CD127, CD95 and CD27. All sorted populations exceeded 95% purity. PBMCs were isolated right away by Lymphoprep density gradient centrifugation and were stained directly, without culture. So that batch effects would be minimized, each experiment stained and sorted samples in pairs, pairing one healthy donor with one patient. The V and J segments used are TRBV4-3 and TRBJ2-4, and 9 bases in between align with TRBD1. The sample consisted of central memory CD4+ T cells from blood. This clonotype was obtained from a man aged 25-45 years with type 1 diabetes. The CDR3 region has the sequence CASSQRTGGWDSGNIQYF. The DNA sequence is given as TGCGCCAGCAGCCAGCGCACAGGGGGCTGGGACAGCGGAAACATTCAGTACTTC.